The rows below give T cell receptor beta chains drawn from one sample of a study of shared clonotypes between healthy human individuals. Sequenced by immunoSEQ multiplex PCR; TCRdb stores in-frame clones only, minus some. Counted here are about 2.4 million clones, 90% to 95% occurring once; the ten biggest clones make up approximately 0.36%. The sequencing input was naive CD4+ T cells from PBMCs. Source of these receptors: a man younger than 35 in good health. Some clones in this sample may be carry-over from other donors' samples. Both conserved end residues are part of each CDR3. The D gene is left open where the match is weak. The size entry is marked missing in some rows and otherwise reads once, few, many or a size class.

D gene: -
V gene: TRBV18
clone size: -
J gene: TRBJ1-1
CDR3 protein: CASSPDSVRAEAFF
CDR3 DNA: TGTGCCAGCTCACCAGACAGTGTAAGGGCTGAAGCTTTCTTT

D gene: -
V gene: TRBV27
clone size: -
J gene: TRBJ2-5
CDR3 protein: CASSQDSQETQYF
CDR3 DNA: TGTGCCAGCAGTCAGGATTCCCAAGAGACCCAGTACTTC

D gene: -
V gene: TRBV28
clone size: -
J gene: TRBJ2-7
CDR3 protein: CASSIGGYSYEQYF
CDR3 DNA: TGTGCCAGCAGCATAGGTGGGTACTCCTACGAGCAGTACTTC

D gene: -
V gene: TRBV5-1
clone size: -
J gene: TRBJ2-7
CDR3 protein: CASRLLSRPQRATYEQYF
CDR3 DNA: TGCGCCAGCAGGCTACTCTCACGTCCACAGAGAGCGACCTACGAGCAGTACTTC

D gene: -
V gene: TRBV27
clone size: -
J gene: TRBJ1-1
CDR3 protein: CASSPNTGTLNTEAFF
CDR3 DNA: TGTGCCAGCAGTCCAAATACCGGGACATTGAACACTGAAGCTTTCTTT

D gene: TRBD1
V gene: TRBV28
clone size: -
J gene: TRBJ1-5
CDR3 protein: CASSFVRGGGQPQHF
CDR3 DNA: TGTGCCAGCAGTTTTGTCAGGGGGGGCGGTCAGCCCCAGCATTTT

D gene: -
V gene: TRBV7-9
clone size: -
J gene: TRBJ2-3
CDR3 protein: CASSHDTDTQYF
CDR3 DNA: TGTGCCAGCAGCCACGACACAGATACGCAGTATTTT

D gene: TRBD1
V gene: TRBV7-6
clone size: -
J gene: TRBJ2-7
CDR3 protein: CASSSRDRGYEQYF
CDR3 DNA: TGTGCCAGCAGTTCTCGGGACAGAGGCTACGAGCAGTACTTC

D gene: -
V gene: TRBV30
clone size: -
J gene: TRBJ2-5
CDR3 protein: CAWREKETQYF
CDR3 DNA: TGTGCCTGGAGGGAAAAAGAGACCCAGTACTTC

D gene: -
V gene: TRBV28
clone size: -
J gene: TRBJ2-7
CDR3 protein: CASSSNPPGVAYEQYF
CDR3 DNA: TGTGCCAGCAGTTCCAATCCTCCGGGGGTCGCCTACGAGCAGTACTTC

D gene: -
V gene: TRBV28
clone size: -
J gene: TRBJ1-2
CDR3 protein: CASSPWRTANYGYTF
CDR3 DNA: TGTGCCAGCAGCCCGTGGAGGACAGCGAACTATGGCTACACCTTC

D gene: TRBD2
V gene: TRBV6-1
clone size: -
J gene: TRBJ2-3
CDR3 protein: CASSEPSGSPDTQYF
CDR3 DNA: TGTGCCAGCAGTGAACCTAGCGGGAGCCCAGATACGCAGTATTTT

D gene: -
V gene: TRBV28
clone size: -
J gene: TRBJ2-3
CDR3 protein: CASSLSAQDTQYF
CDR3 DNA: TGTGCCAGCAGTTTGTCAGCCCAGGATACGCAGTATTTT

D gene: TRBD1
V gene: TRBV2
clone size: -
J gene: TRBJ1-1
CDR3 protein: CASRVDRAGTEAFF
CDR3 DNA: TGTGCCAGCAGAGTTGACAGGGCCGGCACTGAAGCTTTCTTT

D gene: -
V gene: TRBV6-5
clone size: -
J gene: TRBJ2-1
CDR3 protein: CASSYSGPGEQFF
CDR3 DNA: TGTGCCAGCAGTTACTCGGGTCCGGGGGAGCAGTTCTTC

D gene: -
V gene: TRBV11-2
clone size: -
J gene: TRBJ2-7
CDR3 protein: CASSLRQASYEQYF
CDR3 DNA: TGTGCCAGCAGCTTGAGACAGGCCTCCTACGAGCAGTACTTC

D gene: TRBD2
V gene: TRBV6-5
clone size: -
J gene: TRBJ2-5
CDR3 protein: CASRHRGVQETQYF
CDR3 DNA: TGTGCCAGCAGGCACCGGGGGGTCCAAGAGACCCAGTACTTC

D gene: -
V gene: TRBV19
clone size: few
J gene: TRBJ1-4
CDR3 protein: CASSIAGRWDEKLFF
CDR3 DNA: TGTGCCAGTAGTATAGCAGGCAGGTGGGACGAAAAACTGTTTTTT

D gene: TRBD1
V gene: TRBV7-9
clone size: -
J gene: TRBJ2-6
CDR3 protein: CASSNRGSGANVLTF
CDR3 DNA: TGTGCCAGCAGTAACAGGGGCAGTGGGGCCAACGTCCTGACTTTC

D gene: -
V gene: TRBV25-1
clone size: once
J gene: TRBJ2-7
CDR3 protein: CASSPAGNYEQYF
CDR3 DNA: TGTGCCAGCAGTCCCGCAGGAAATTACGAGCAGTACTTC

D gene: -
V gene: TRBV28
clone size: -
J gene: TRBJ1-1
CDR3 protein: CASSSAENTEAFF
CDR3 DNA: TGTGCCAGCAGTTCAGCAGAGAACACTGAAGCTTTCTTT

D gene: -
V gene: TRBV7-2
clone size: -
J gene: TRBJ2-5
CDR3 protein: CASSLGSVLQETQYF
CDR3 DNA: TGTGCCAGCAGCTTAGGGTCAGTTCTCCAAGAGACCCAGTACTTC

D gene: -
V gene: TRBV2
clone size: once
J gene: TRBJ1-1
CDR3 protein: CANTRGGARGTEAFF
CDR3 DNA: TGTGCCAACACAAGGGGGGGGGCCAGAGGCACTGAAGCTTTCTTT

D gene: TRBD2
V gene: TRBV7-2
clone size: -
J gene: TRBJ2-1
CDR3 protein: CASSLVGTSGGEQFF
CDR3 DNA: TGTGCCAGCAGCTTAGTCGGGACTAGCGGGGGCGAGCAGTTCTTC

D gene: TRBD2
V gene: TRBV7-9
clone size: -
J gene: TRBJ2-2
CDR3 protein: CASSSRLAGGPKGTGELFF
CDR3 DNA: TGTGCCAGCAGCTCTAGACTAGCGGGAGGGCCAAAAGGCACCGGGGAGCTGTTTTTT

D gene: TRBD1
V gene: TRBV9
clone size: -
J gene: TRBJ1-2
CDR3 protein: CASSGIQGASGYTF
CDR3 DNA: TGTGCCAGCAGCGGCATACAGGGGGCAAGTGGCTACACCTTC

D gene: -
V gene: TRBV20-1
clone size: -
J gene: TRBJ2-7
CDR3 protein: CSARRTYEQYF
CDR3 DNA: TGCAGTGCCCGGAGGACCTACGAGCAGTACTTC

D gene: -
V gene: TRBV2
clone size: -
J gene: TRBJ2-1
CDR3 protein: CASIGGSYNEQFF
CDR3 DNA: TGTGCCAGCATTGGGGGGTCCTACAATGAGCAGTTCTTC

D gene: TRBD1
V gene: TRBV11-2
clone size: -
J gene: TRBJ2-5
CDR3 protein: CASSLGDRGIQETQYF
CDR3 DNA: TGTGCCAGCAGCTTAGGGGACAGGGGGATTCAAGAGACCCAGTACTTC

D gene: TRBD1
V gene: TRBV6-6
clone size: -
J gene: TRBJ1-1
CDR3 protein: CASRPGQGSGVTEAFF
CDR3 DNA: TGTGCCAGCAGACCGGGACAGGGATCCGGGGTTACTGAAGCTTTCTTT

D gene: TRBD1
V gene: TRBV28
clone size: -
J gene: TRBJ1-2
CDR3 protein: CASRPGQEAYGYTF
CDR3 DNA: TGTGCCAGCAGGCCGGGACAGGAGGCATATGGCTACACCTTC

D gene: -
V gene: TRBV19
clone size: -
J gene: TRBJ2-1
CDR3 protein: CASSILGQSTEQFF
CDR3 DNA: TGTGCCAGTAGTATACTGGGACAATCAACTGAGCAGTTCTTC

D gene: -
V gene: TRBV28
clone size: -
J gene: TRBJ1-2
CDR3 protein: CASMFGGYGYTF
CDR3 DNA: TGTGCCAGCATGTTCGGGGGGTATGGCTACACCTTC

D gene: -
V gene: TRBV5-1
clone size: -
J gene: TRBJ1-1
CDR3 protein: CASSLLTVGTEAFF
CDR3 DNA: TGCGCCAGCAGCTTGTTGACGGTTGGCACTGAAGCTTTCTTT

D gene: TRBD2
V gene: TRBV9
clone size: -
J gene: TRBJ2-1
CDR3 protein: CASRPSLADNYNEQFF
CDR3 DNA: TGTGCCAGCAGGCCTTCTCTAGCGGACAACTACAATGAGCAGTTCTTC

D gene: TRBD2
V gene: TRBV4-3
clone size: -
J gene: TRBJ2-5
CDR3 protein: CASSQVAGLAEKETQYF
CDR3 DNA: TGCGCCAGCAGCCAAGTGGCTGGACTAGCGGAGAAAGAGACCCAGTACTTC

D gene: -
V gene: TRBV19
clone size: once
J gene: TRBJ2-7
CDR3 protein: CASSISDSSLGEQYF
CDR3 DNA: TGTGCCAGTAGTATCTCGGACAGTTCCTTGGGCGAGCAGTACTTC

D gene: -
V gene: TRBV7-8
clone size: -
J gene: TRBJ1-2
CDR3 protein: CASSFLPFSKGYGYTF
CDR3 DNA: TGTGCCAGCAGCTTCCTACCCTTCTCCAAGGGCTATGGCTACACCTTC

D gene: -
V gene: TRBV7-8
clone size: -
J gene: TRBJ1-6
CDR3 protein: CASSLLARGGSPLHF
CDR3 DNA: TGTGCCAGCAGCTTATTGGCCAGGGGTGGTTCACCCCTCCACTTT

D gene: -
V gene: TRBV6-1
clone size: -
J gene: TRBJ1-2
CDR3 protein: CASSDRDYGYTF
CDR3 DNA: TGTGCCAGCAGTGACCGGGACTATGGCTACACCTTC

D gene: -
V gene: TRBV7-3
clone size: -
J gene: TRBJ1-1
CDR3 protein: CASSRRGGTEAFF
CDR3 DNA: TGTGCCAGCAGCAGACGGGGGGGCACTGAAGCTTTCTTT

D gene: -
V gene: TRBV7-9
clone size: -
J gene: TRBJ2-3
CDR3 protein: CASSHSGITDTQYF
CDR3 DNA: TGTGCCAGCAGCCATAGCGGTATCACAGATACGCAGTATTTT

D gene: -
V gene: TRBV29-1
clone size: -
J gene: TRBJ2-1
CDR3 protein: CSVRERHFYNEQFF
CDR3 DNA: TGCAGCGTTCGAGAAAGACATTTCTACAATGAGCAGTTCTTC

D gene: TRBD1
V gene: TRBV9
clone size: once
J gene: TRBJ2-7
CDR3 protein: CANAMDRDFYEQYF
CDR3 DNA: TGTGCCAACGCTATGGACAGGGACTTCTACGAGCAGTACTTC

D gene: -
V gene: TRBV6-5
clone size: -
J gene: TRBJ2-3
CDR3 protein: CASTPGGSTDTQYF
CDR3 DNA: TGTGCCAGCACCCCCGGGGGTAGCACAGATACGCAGTATTTT

D gene: -
V gene: TRBV6-7
clone size: -
J gene: TRBJ2-1
CDR3 protein: CASSPGFPFYNEQFF
CDR3 DNA: TGTGCCAGCTCCCCCGGTTTCCCCTTCTACAATGAGCAGTTCTTC

D gene: -
V gene: TRBV4-1
clone size: once
J gene: TRBJ2-3
CDR3 protein: CASSQARVRVDTQYF
CDR3 DNA: TGCGCCAGCAGCCAAGCTCGTGTGCGGGTAGATACGCAGTATTTT

D gene: TRBD1
V gene: TRBV28
clone size: -
J gene: TRBJ1-6
CDR3 protein: CASSPGTESLHF
CDR3 DNA: TGTGCCAGCAGTCCGGGGACAGAATCCCTCCACTTT

D gene: -
V gene: TRBV7-3
clone size: -
J gene: TRBJ1-4
CDR3 protein: CASSQTAPREGTEKLFF
CDR3 DNA: TGTGCCAGCAGCCAGACGGCCCCGCGGGAGGGGACTGAAAAACTGTTTTTT

D gene: -
V gene: TRBV7-8
clone size: -
J gene: TRBJ1-2
CDR3 protein: CASSSTGTVGGGYTF
CDR3 DNA: TGTGCCAGCAGCTCTACCGGGACGGTCGGTGGTGGCTACACCTTC

D gene: -
V gene: TRBV7-3
clone size: -
J gene: TRBJ2-3
CDR3 protein: CASRSSRGTETPDTQYF
CDR3 DNA: TGTGCCAGCAGATCATCAAGGGGGACCGAAACCCCAGATACGCAGTATTTT